Shown below are 12 T cell receptor beta chains from a single sample sequenced in a study of blood T cell repertoires in COVID-19. The assay was immunoSEQ multiplex PCR, and TCRdb's table has in-frame clones only and misses some. The table includes over 75,000 clones, 75% to 90% detected once. Sequencing input: peripheral blood. The source is a woman between 65 and 79 years old with acute or convalescent COVID-19.

The chain employs TRBV6-5 and TRBJ1-2; no clear D gene. This CDR3 has 13 residues. V lost 6 bases and J lost 3, with 11 bases in between. Per germline, CDR1 MNHEY and CDR2 SVGAGI. CDR3 bases: TGTGCCAGCAGCGGAGAGGGTTACTATGGCTACACCTTC. Its protein product is CASSGEGYYGYTF.

The V call is TRBV29-1, the J call TRBJ2-1; the match to TRBD2 covers 10 bases. The V segment lost 7 bases and the J segment 7 bases; nucleotides outside the gene matches: 7. Germline CDR1 SQVTM, CDR2 ANQGSEA. CDR3 length: 13 amino acids. The CDR3 region has the DNA TGCAGCGCCCTAGCGGGAGATGGAAATGAGCAGTTCTTC. As protein: CSALAGDGNEQFF.

This clone occurred once. The J gene is TRBJ2-3, the V gene TRBV6-1, with D maybe TRBD2 (6 bases). Germline V gene sequence: CDR1 MNHNS, CDR2 SASEGT. The CDR3 consists of 18 residues. Trimming removed 1 base from V and 3 bases from J, with 20 bases in between. This CDR3 is CASSEGLGGSFMTDTQYF. Here the CDR3 DNA reads TGTGCCAGCAGTGAAGGATTGGGGGGTTCCTTTATGACAGATACGCAGTATTTT.

Notes on this clone: Sequence at one end of the junction differs from germline and may be a read error. The V and J genes are TRBV18 and TRBJ2-3; D gene uncertain. Germline values: CDR1 KGHSH, CDR2 LQKENI. The CDR3 extends over 15 amino acids. The CDR3 DNA reads as TGTGCCAGCTTACCAATGAAAGCCCTCACAGATACGCAGTATTTT. This codes for CASLPMKALTDTQYF.

This rearrangement joins TRBV3-1 (or the pseudogene TRBV3-2) to TRBJ2-3, with 12 bases matching TRBD2. There are 18 residues in the CDR3. The germline V gene has CDR1 LGHDT and CDR2 YNNKEL (reference sequence). V lost 1 base, J lost 4 bases, and 9 bases stayed unmatched. The CDR3 here is CASSQVRASGGVSDTQYF. CDR3 in DNA: TGTGCCAGCAGCCAAGTGAGGGCTAGCGGGGGGGTGTCAGATACGCAGTATTTT.

The chain employs TRBV7-2 and TRBJ1-6; 8 nucleotides agree with TRBD1. With V trimmed by 1 base and J by 7 bases, 3 bases remained unmatched. The CDR3 sequence is 15 residues long. Germline V lookup: CDR1 SGHTA, CDR2 FQGNSA. CDR3 residues: CASSLDQGANSPLHF. The CDR3 DNA is TGTGCCAGCAGCTTAGACCAGGGGGCGAATTCACCCCTCCACTTT.

The chain combines TRBV4-3 with TRBJ2-3; 9 bases map to TRBD2. The CDR3 is 21 residues long. Germline loops: CDR1 LGHNA, CDR2 YSLEER. J lost 1 base, V lost 1 base, and 18 bases had no gene match. This CDR3 reads CASSQGVAGASGVSGTDTQYF. DNA of the CDR3: TGCGCCAGCAGCCAAGGTGTGGCCGGGGCTAGCGGGGTGTCTGGCACAGATACGCAGTATTTT.

Here the CDR3 DNA reads TGTGCCAGCAGCCAGCGGGAGGGGTCCGGGGAGCTGTTTTTT. Its translation: CASSQREGSGELFF. The V call is TRBV6-6, the J call TRBJ2-2, with TRBD2 matching over 10 bases. The CDR3 loop spans 14 amino acids. V dropped 6 bases and J dropped 6; count of bases not matched to a gene: 4. Germline CDR1 is MNHNY and CDR2 is SVGAGI (reference sequence).

The gene calls are TRBV5-1 and TRBJ2-7, with D possibly being TRBD1 (5 bases). Germline V lookup: CDR1 SGHRS, CDR2 YFSETQ. V lost 3 bases to trimming and J lost 3 bases, with 10 bases between them. The CDR3 consists of 13 residues. The CDR3 sequence is CASSWVTGYEQYF. In DNA form, the CDR3 reads TGCGCCAGCAGCTGGGTTACAGGCTACGAGCAGTACTTC.

The CDR3 protein is CASKGHYNSPLHF. CDR3 in DNA: TGTGCCAGCAAGGGACATTATAATTCACCCCTCCACTTT. The chain combines TRBV27 with TRBJ1-6; the D gene is possibly TRBD1 (6 bases). The ends were cut back, 7 bases at V and 4 bases at J, with 8 bases in the middle. Germline CDR1 and CDR2: MNHEY and SMNVEV (reference sequence). This CDR3 contains 13 residues.

The rearrangement uses TRBV5-1 and TRBJ1-1; D is ambiguous. V was cut by 0 bases and J by 1 base, with 13 bases left in between. The CDR3 has 16 residues. Germline V lookup: CDR1 SGHRS, CDR2 YFSETQ. Here the CDR3 DNA reads TGCGCCAGCAGCTTGGGGGCACTTCCGGCGAACACTGAAGCTTTCTTT. This translates into CASSLGALPANTEAFF.

This clone was picked up a small number of times. The rearrangement links TRBV28 to TRBJ2-7; 8 nucleotides align to TRBD1. Per germline, CDR1 MDHEN and CDR2 SYDVKM. CDR3 length equals 15 residues. V trimming: 5 bases; J trimming: 4 bases; junction bases outside the gene matches: 10. The CDR3: CASSPRTGTIYEQYF. CDR3 nucleotide sequence: TGTGCCAGCAGTCCACGGACAGGGACAATATACGAGCAGTACTTC.